These 27 T cell receptor beta chains were sequenced from one sample in a study of shared clonotypes between healthy human individuals. Data came from immunoSEQ multiplex PCR; TCRdb stores just in-frame clones and leaves some out. Counted here are about 2.1 million clones, 90% to 95% occurring once; the ten biggest clones make up less than 2%. It was CD45RO-negative cells, positively selected for CCR7, that made up naive CD8 cells, with terminally differentiated effector memory CD45RA+ cells excluded. Sequencing was carried out using naive CD8+ T cells from PBMCs. The receptors here all came from a man aged 18 to 30 in good health. Some clones in this sample may be carry-over from other donors' samples.

A note on this clone: The sample contains more than one DNA sequence encoding this CDR3. This chain links TRBV5-8 with TRBJ2-7, with D uncertain. V lost 0 bases and J 2 bases, leaving 3 bases between the germline ends. The CDR3 has 12 residues. Germline CDR1 and CDR2: SGHTS and YDEGEE. DNA for the CDR3: TGTGCCAGCAGCTTGGGAACCTACGAGCAGTACTTC. Protein product: CASSLGTYEQYF.

This chain connects TRBV28 to TRBJ2-1; TRBD2 might be the D (5 bases). The CDR3 length is 16 residues. From germline, CDR1 is MDHEN and CDR2 SYDVKM. Between the trimmed V and J ends, which lost 6 bases and 12 bases, there was a span of 27 bases. CDR3 sequence: CASSPQDFSPNLGQFF. The CDR3 bases are TGTGCCAGCAGCCCCCAGGACTTTTCACCGAACCTAGGGCAGTTCTTC.

The V and J genes are TRBV6-5 and TRBJ2-2; D is possibly TRBD1 (5 bases). Germline V gene sequence: CDR1 MNHEY, CDR2 SVGAGI. This CDR3 contains 14 residues. Trimming stripped 6 bases from V and 6 bases from J, with 14 bases between. The CDR3 coding sequence is TGTGCCAGCAGCCCAGGGCGGACGGCCGGGGAGCTGTTTTTT. Residues: CASSPGRTAGELFF.

V usage is TRBV27 and J usage is TRBJ2-7; D may match TRBD1 or TRBD2 (6 bases each). V lost 7 bases to trimming and J lost 2 bases, with 9 bases between them. The CDR3 loop spans 12 amino acids. Per germline, CDR1 MNHEY and CDR2 SMNVEV (reference sequence). This CDR3 is CASIGGPYEQYF. CDR3 coding DNA: TGTGCCAGCATCGGGGGCCCCTACGAGCAGTACTTC.

The V call is TRBV7-6, the J call TRBJ2-7, with unresolved D. Germline assignment: CDR1 SGHVS and CDR2 FNYEAQ. The CDR3 totals 14 residues. Trimming cost V 5 bases and J 6 bases, with 17 bases left between them. The CDR3 loop reads CASSEKIGRVEQYF. Here the CDR3 DNA reads TGTGCCAGCAGCGAGAAAATTGGCCGGGTCGAGCAGTACTTC. The full variable domain, its missing parts supplied by reference TRBV7-6 and TRBJ2-7, is GAGVSQSPRYKVTKRGQDVALRCDPISGHVSLYWYRQALGQGPEFLTYFNYEAQQDKSGLPNDRFSAERPEGSISTLTIQRTEQRDSAMYRCASSEKIGRVEQYFGPGTRLTVT.

The J gene is TRBJ2-7, the V gene TRBV19, with D possibly being TRBD1 (6 bases). V lost 3 bases and J lost 2, with 8 bases in between. Germline V gene lookup returns CDR1 LNHDA and CDR2 SQIVND (reference sequence). The CDR3 is 13 residues long. In DNA, the CDR3 is TGTGCCAGTAGTATGAGGACAGCCTACGAGCAGTACTTC. It is translated as CASSMRTAYEQYF. Filled out from reference TRBV19 and TRBJ2-7, the complete variable domain reads DGGITQSPKYLFRKEGQNVTLSCEQNLNHDAMYWYRQDPGQGLRLIYYSQIVNDFQKGDIAEGYSVSREKKESFPLTVTSAQKNPTAFYLCASSMRTAYEQYFGPGTRLTVT.

For this clone: The germline gene is not matched at one end of the junction; a read error may be the cause. This rearrangement joins TRBV28 to TRBJ2-3, with 7 nucleotides matching TRBD2. The CDR3 extends over 11 amino acids. CDR1 is MDHEN and CDR2 is SYDVKM in the germline V gene. The CDR3 spells CASSPSRECNF. Here the CDR3 DNA reads TGTGCCAGCAGTCCGTCGCGGGAGTGTAATTTT.

The chain links TRBV6-1 to TRBJ2-1; 9 bases match TRBD2. The V gene end was trimmed by 1 base and the J gene end by 0 bases; junction bases not matched to a gene: 22. CDR3 length: 23 amino acids. The germline V gene encodes CDR1 MNHNS and CDR2 SASEGT. The CDR3 spells CASSEGGVSGRIQILSSYNEQFF. The CDR3 coding sequence is TGTGCCAGCAGTGAAGGGGGAGTGAGCGGGAGGATCCAAATTCTCAGCTCCTACAATGAGCAGTTCTTC.

This clone was found once. The chain recombines TRBV5-1 with TRBJ1-2; D perhaps matches TRBD1 (5 bases). Trimming stripped 0 bases from V and 2 bases from J, with 8 bases between. CDR3 length: 14 amino acids. Germline CDR1 reads SGHRS; CDR2 reads YFSETQ. The CDR3 sequence: CASSLVQENYGYTF. CDR3 DNA: TGCGCCAGCAGCTTGGTACAGGAGAACTATGGCTACACCTTC.

The chain uses TRBV7-9 and TRBJ2-7; D is possibly TRBD2 (6 bases). CDR1 SEHNR and CDR2 FQNEAQ come from the germline V gene (reference sequence). V gave up 5 bases and J gave up 0 bases, with 20 bases separating them. CDR3 length: 17 amino acids. CDR3: CASSRRRTRENSYEQYF. CDR3 coding DNA: TGTGCCAGCAGCCGGAGGAGAACACGGGAGAACTCCTACGAGCAGTACTTC.

The V call is TRBV15, the J call TRBJ2-3, with D perhaps TRBD2 (6 bases). The CDR3 has 15 amino acids. Germline-derived CDR1 and CDR2 are LNHNV and YYDKDF (reference sequence). Trimming shortened V by 1 base and J by 1 base, and 9 bases separated the two germline ends. The CDR3 sequence is CATSRAAGRTDTQYF. The CDR3 DNA follows: TGTGCCACCAGCAGAGCTGCGGGGCGCACAGATACGCAGTATTTT.

The chain employs TRBV7-9 and TRBJ1-1; D gene uncertain. This CDR3 has 18 residues. Trimming took 6 bases from V and 3 from J, leaving 26 bases between them. Germline CDR1 reads SEHNR; CDR2 reads FQNEAQ (reference sequence). The CDR3 region is CASRGAPGEGRWDTEAFF. The CDR3 DNA reads TGTGCCAGCAGGGGTGCCCCGGGAGAAGGAAGGTGGGACACTGAAGCTTTCTTT.

The chain uses TRBV5-1 and TRBJ2-7; TRBD1 is a possible D gene (6 bases). Germline CDR1 SGHRS, CDR2 YFSETQ. Trimming stripped 4 bases from V and 2 bases from J, with 13 bases between. This CDR3 has 14 amino acids. The CDR3 sequence is CASSPRPGAYEQYF. DNA of the CDR3: TGCGCCAGCAGCCCTAGGCCAGGGGCCTACGAGCAGTACTTC.

This chain uses TRBV5-4 with TRBJ2-1, with 12 bases identical to TRBD2. The CDR3 is 16 residues long. With V trimmed by 4 bases and J by 6 bases, 8 bases remained unmatched. Germline V gene sequence: CDR1 SGHNT, CDR2 YYREEE (reference sequence). CDR3 sequence: CASSPGLAGLLNEQFF. DNA of the CDR3: TGTGCCAGCAGCCCAGGACTAGCGGGGTTACTCAATGAGCAGTTCTTC.

The chain has TRBV5-5 and TRBJ1-1, with a tentative D call TRBD1 (6 bases). Germline V CDR1 and CDR2: SGHKS, YYEKEE (reference sequence). The CDR3 consists of 14 residues. Trimming removed 3 bases from V and 4 bases from J, with 13 bases in between. This chain's CDR3 is CASSSGGSGTEAFF. The CDR3 coding sequence is TGTGCCAGCAGCTCGGGGGGCTCAGGCACTGAAGCTTTCTTT.

This clone was picked up one time. The genes are TRBV30 and TRBJ2-5; the D is unclear. The CDR3 is 13 amino acids. Trimming stripped 4 bases from V and 6 bases from J, with 15 bases between. CDR1 is GTSNPN and CDR2 is SVGIG in the germline V gene (reference sequence). In DNA, the CDR3 is TGTGCCTGGAACGGAGCGCTAGGAAAGACCCAGTACTTC. Translated: CAWNGALGKTQYF. The full variable domain, in which reference TRBV30 and TRBJ2-5 provide the parts outside the CDR3, is SQTIHQWPATLVQPVGSPLSLECTVEGTSNPNLYWYRQAAGRGLQLLFYSVGIGQISSEVPQNLSASRPQDRQFILSSKKLLLSDSGFYLCAWNGALGKTQYFGPGTRLLVL.

The chain couples TRBV6-1 to TRBJ2-3, with a weak D call TRBD1 (6 bases). Per germline, CDR1 MNHNS and CDR2 SASEGT. This CDR3 is 15 amino acids long. V lost 4 bases and J 2 bases, leaving 13 bases between the germline ends. CDR3 residues: CASSVYRVATDTQYF. The DNA of the CDR3 is TGTGCCAGCAGTGTATACAGGGTTGCCACAGATACGCAGTATTTT.

On this clone: The sample holds other DNA sequences that translate to the same CDR3. The rearrangement links TRBV28 to TRBJ2-7; D not resolved. Trimming removed 2 bases from V and 6 bases from J, with 2 bases in between. Looked up from germline, CDR1 is MDHEN and CDR2 is SYDVKM. This CDR3 spans 10 amino acids. The CDR3 region is CASSLGEQYF. As DNA, the CDR3 is TGTGCCAGCAGTTTAGGCGAGCAGTACTTC.

V and J are TRBV7-3 and TRBJ1-1; 8 nucleotides match TRBD1. The CDR3 has 14 amino acids. Germline V lookup: CDR1 SGHTA, CDR2 FQGTGA. V shed 1 base and J 11 bases; nucleotides not matched to a gene: 9. The CDR3 sequence is CASSLRPTTGAAFF. In DNA, the CDR3 is TGTGCCAGCAGCTTAAGGCCCACGACAGGGGCGGCTTTCTTT.

This sequence joins TRBV27 and TRBJ1-1; 7 bases agree with TRBD1. From germline, CDR1 is MNHEY and CDR2 SMNVEV (reference sequence). This CDR3 is 18 amino acids long. J was trimmed by 0 bases and V by 1 base; bases with no gene match: 11. CDR3 sequence: CASSLLVGQGGMNTEAFF. CDR3 sequence (DNA): TGTGCCAGCAGTTTATTGGTAGGGCAGGGGGGAATGAACACTGAAGCTTTCTTT.

V usage is TRBV30 and J usage is TRBJ1-4, with 7 bases lining up with TRBD1. After removal of 4 bases from V and 0 bases from J, the junction contained 11 bases not matched to a gene. The CDR3 sequence is 17 residues long. CDR1 is GTSNPN and CDR2 is SVGIG in the germline V gene (reference sequence). The CDR3 DNA sequence: TGTGCCTGGACACAGGACAGGACACTGACAACTAATGAAAAACTGTTTTTT. As protein: CAWTQDRTLTTNEKLFF.

The chain combines TRBV20-1 with TRBJ2-4; D is unclear. Trimming removed 6 bases at V and 5 bases at J, with 5 bases between. CDR3 length: 10 residues. Germline V gene data show CDR1 as DFQATT and CDR2 as SNEGSKA (reference sequence). The DNA of the CDR3 is TGCAGTGCCCTAGAAAACATTCAGTACTTC. This sequence encodes CSALENIQYF.

Worth noting for this clone: In the same sample, other DNA sequences code for this CDR3. The rearrangement joins TRBV7-2 to TRBJ2-2; TRBD1 matches at 8 bases. The CDR3 consists of 15 residues. Germline V lookup: CDR1 SGHTA, CDR2 FQGNSA. Germline trimming cut 5 bases from V and 5 bases from J; bases unmatched to any gene: 7. For the CDR3, the DNA is TGTGCCAGCAGCCCAGACAGGGGTTGGACCGGGGAGCTGTTTTTT. Translating gives CASSPDRGWTGELFF.

V gene TRBV9 combines with J gene TRBJ2-1; 9 nucleotides line up with TRBD1. This CDR3 contains 16 residues. Germline V gene sequence: CDR1 SGDLS, CDR2 YYNGEE. V lost 2 bases and J lost 5; bases outside the gene matches: 8. The CDR3 region has the DNA TGTGCCAGCAGCGTGGCCAGACAGGGGGGGAACAATGAGCAGTTCTTC. Translation: CASSVARQGGNNEQFF.

This clone was seen a single time. This CDR3 reads CASSLSGTSGNTIYF. The CDR3 nucleotides are TGTGCCAGCAGTTTATCGGGTACCTCGGGAAACACCATATATTTT. The V call is TRBV27, the J call TRBJ1-3, with D hard to call. CDR1 and CDR2 from the germline V gene are MNHEY and SMNVEV (reference sequence). The CDR3 loop spans 15 amino acids. Between the trimmed V and J ends, which lost 0 bases and 4 bases, there was a span of 10 bases.

V gene TRBV7-9 combines with J gene TRBJ2-1; 10 nucleotides agree with TRBD1. The CDR3 is 15 amino acids. The V gene's germline CDR1 is SEHNR and CDR2 FQNEAQ (reference sequence). V shed 5 bases and J 10 bases; nucleotides not matched to a gene: 11. This CDR3 is CASSGTGAGSREQFF. In DNA, the CDR3 is TGTGCCAGCAGCGGGACAGGGGCAGGCTCCCGGGAGCAGTTCTTC.

In the case of this clone: The identical CDR3 is also encoded by other nucleotide sequences in the sample. The chain links TRBV14 to TRBJ1-2; the match to TRBD1 covers 9 bases. The CDR3 extends over 15 amino acids. V was clipped by 1 base and J by 0 bases; unmatched bases: 0. Germline V lookup: CDR1 SGHDN, CDR2 FVKESK. This CDR3 is CASSQGTGANYGYTF. In nucleotides, the CDR3 is TGTGCCAGCAGCCAAGGGACAGGGGCTAACTATGGCTACACCTTC.